These T cell receptor beta chains were read from a single sample in a study of graft-versus-host responses after intestinal transplantation. Method: immunoSEQ multiplex PCR; TCRdb's copy keeps in-frame clones and lacks some. The table has about 90,000 clones, about 85% seen once. These receptors have no known antigen. The input for sequencing was unstimulated CD4+ T cells sorted from spleen or lymph node cells, taken before transplant. Every receptor here comes from a human donor who was the organ donor for an intestinal transplant. Both conserved end residues are part of each CDR3. D genes are given only for firm matches. Clone size, where shown, is once, few, many, or a class for clones that have expanded.

>TRBJ1-5|TRBV7-7|.|.
TGTGCTAGCAGCTTTGCGCCAGGACAAGCCAGAATTAGCAATCAGCCCCAGCATTTT
CASSFAPGQARISNQPQHF
>TRBJ2-5|TRBV27|TRBD1|once
TGTGCCAGCAGCCCAGCGGACAGGTACCAAGAGACCCAGTACTTC
CASSPADRYQETQYF
>TRBJ1-5|TRBV14|.|.
TGTGCCAGCAGCCTTAGACAGGTCTATAGCAATCAGCCCCAGCATTTT
CASSLRQVYSNQPQHF
>TRBJ2-7|TRBV28|TRBD2|.
TGTGCCAGCACCTACCTGGCGGGGGGGAACGAGCAGTACTTC
CASTYLAGGNEQYF
>TRBJ2-1|TRBV6-5|.|few
TGTGCCAGCAGTTACTCGAGGGGAGGTGAGCAGTTCTTC
CASSYSRGGEQFF
>TRBJ1-1|TRBV18|.|.
TGTGCCAGCTCGACGGGGGGTAGAGTTGAAGCTTTCTTT
CASSTGGRVEAFF
>TRBJ2-3|TRBV7-8|TRBD2|.
TGTGCCAGCAGCTTAGGACTAGCGGGATACGAACGGTATTTT
CASSLGLAGYERYF
>TRBJ2-3|TRBV6-1|.|few
TGTGCCAGCAAAAGGTTGGGGCGCGGTACGCAGTATTTT
CASKRLGRGTQYF
>TRBJ2-5|TRBV7-2|TRBD2|.
TGTGCCAGCAGCCTCCGACTAGCGGGGGCCGGGGGGGAGACCCAGTACTTC
CASSLRLAGAGGETQYF
>TRBJ2-1|TRBV5-4|TRBD1|.
TGTGCCAGCAGCTTGTGGGGGACAGGGGATCGGCTAGTGAAGCAGTTCTTC
CASSLWGTGDRLVKQFF
>TRBJ1-1|TRBV5-5|.|.
TGTGCCAGCAGCTTCGACAGAAGCTATGAAGCTTTCTTT
CASSFDRSYEAFF
>TRBJ2-7|TRBV7-9|.|.
TGTGCCAGCAGCTTAGCCCTAGTCCCCTACGAGCAGTACTTC
CASSLALVPYEQYF
>TRBJ2-5|TRBV12-5|.|.
TGTGCTAGTGGTTTGGGGACTCCGGAGACCCAGTACTTC
CASGLGTPETQYF
>TRBJ2-7|TRBV7-9|TRBD1|.
TGTGCCAGCAGCCGAATACAGGGGCCCCGCTACGAGCAGTACTTC
CASSRIQGPRYEQYF
>TRBJ2-3|TRBV28|.|.
TGTGCCAGCAGTTTGGGGGCTACAGATACGCAGTATTTT
CASSLGATDTQYF
>TRBJ2-7|TRBV6-4|TRBD2|.
TGTGCCAGCAGTGACAAAGGACTAGGCGGCTACGAGCAGTACTTC
CASSDKGLGGYEQYF
>TRBJ1-1|TRBV19|.|.
TGTGCCAGTATAGGCCGAAAATTCGGGATGAACACTGAAGCTTTCTTT
CASIGRKFGMNTEAFF
>TRBJ2-7|TRBV27|TRBD1|.
TGTGCCAGCAGTTCCCGGGACAGGGCCTACGAGCAGTACTTC
CASSSRDRAYEQYF
>TRBJ2-7|TRBV5-6|.|once
TGTGCCAGCAGCTTGGTAGGGGTGGCAGGGGCGACCGAGCAGTACTTC
CASSLVGVAGATEQYF
>TRBJ2-3|TRBV27|TRBD2|.
TGTGCCAGCAGTTATAGGACTAGCGGAGCAGATACGCAGTATTTT
CASSYRTSGADTQYF
>TRBJ1-5|TRBV19|TRBD1|.
TGTGCCAGTAGTGCCCGGACAGGGGGTATACAGCCCCAGCATTTT
CASSARTGGIQPQHF
>TRBJ2-3|TRBV5-4|.|.
TGTGCCAGCAGCTTGTCAGGCCCGGATACGCAGTATTTT
CASSLSGPDTQYF
>TRBJ2-3|TRBV5-4|.|.
TGTGCCAGCTCTTCCACAGATACGCAGTATTTT
CASSSTDTQYF
>TRBJ2-7|TRBV5-1|TRBD2|.
TGCGCCAGCAGCCCCCTCGGGGGGGCGGGTGTCGAGCAGTACTTC
CASSPLGGAGVEQYF
>TRBJ1-5|TRBV6-6|.|.
TGTGCCAGCAGTTACTCGACCGGCAGGGGTGACCAGCCCCAGCATTTT
CASSYSTGRGDQPQHF
>TRBJ2-1|TRBV5-4|TRBD2|.
TGTGCCAGCAGCTTGGCGGCGGGGGGCCTATACAATGAGCAGTTCTTC
CASSLAAGGLYNEQFF
>TRBJ2-1|TRBV5-4|TRBD2|.
TGTGCCAGCAGGAGTATCGGCGGGAGGGTCGCTGAGCAGTTCTTC
CASRSIGGRVAEQFF
>TRBJ1-1|TRBV7-9|.|.
TGTGCCAGCAGCCCAGGGGCCCCGAACACTGAAGCTTTCTTT
CASSPGAPNTEAFF
>TRBJ1-2|TRBV6-1|.|once
TGTGCCAGCAGTGAATGGGGCGCCGTGGGAGGTAACTATGGCTACACCTTC
CASSEWGAVGGNYGYTF
>TRBJ2-1|TRBV29-1|TRBD2|.
TGCAGCGCTGGGGGAGGGGACAATGAGCAGTTCTTC
CSAGGGDNEQFF
>TRBJ2-7|TRBV11-3|.|.
TGTGCCAGCAGCTTGTTGTCGGGATCCTACGAGCAGTACTTC
CASSLLSGSYEQYF
>TRBJ2-7|TRBV18|.|.
TGTGCCAGCTCACCAGTACCAGGAGGCTCCTACGAGCAGTACTTC
CASSPVPGGSYEQYF
>TRBJ2-1|TRBV2|TRBD1|.
TGTGCCAGCAGGGGAACAGGGGTGCGCGAGCAGTTCTTC
CASRGTGVREQFF
>TRBJ1-1|TRBV10-3|TRBD1|.
TGTGCCATCAGTGAAGGGGGCAGGCCCGTTGAAGCTTTCTTT
CAISEGGRPVEAFF
>TRBJ2-1|TRBV5-1|TRBD1|.
TGCGCCAGCAGCGCTGGGGACAGGGACTACAATGAGCAGTTCTTC
CASSAGDRDYNEQFF
>TRBJ1-1|TRBV25-1|.|.
TGTGCCAGCAGTACGCACTTCAGGGAAAACACTGAAGCTTTCTTT
CASSTHFRENTEAFF
>TRBJ2-7|TRBV5-1|.|few
TGCGCCAGCAGCTTGGAGCCTAACGATGCCTACGAGCAGTACTTC
CASSLEPNDAYEQYF
>TRBJ1-2|TRBV19|TRBD1|.
TGTGCCAGTAGTTCCCGACAGGGGTTCGAAGGGGCTAACTATGGCTACACCTTC
CASSSRQGFEGANYGYTF
>TRBJ2-5|TRBV6-1|TRBD2|.
TGTGCCAGCAGTCCGGGCCTAGCGGGAGGGGAGACCCAGTACTTC
CASSPGLAGGETQYF
>TRBJ2-7|TRBV1|.|few
TGCACCAGCAGCCGGCAGACTAGCGGGGATTCCTACGAGCAGTACTTC
CTSSRQTSGDSYEQYF
>TRBJ2-1|TRBV9|TRBD2|.
TGTGCCAGCAGCGTCGTAGCGGGGGGGCGATGGGATGAGCAGTTCTTC
CASSVVAGGRWDEQFF